Listed below are T cell receptor beta chains from one sample, sequenced in a study of blood T cell repertoires in COVID-19. The repertoire was sequenced with immunoSEQ multiplex PCR; TCRdb's copy has only in-frame clones and lacks some. Of 100,000 or so clones in the sample, roughly 89% were seen once. Sequencing input: peripheral blood. These receptors came from a human donor with acute or convalescent COVID-19. The donor label of this sample is uncertain. The CDR3 runs from the conserved cysteine through the conserved F or W. The D gene is left open where the match is weak. Size tells how often a clone was seen (once, few, many) or the class of an expanded clone, and some rows leave it out.

v_call	d_call	clone_size	j_call	cdr3_aa	cdr3_nt
TRBV6-5	TRBD2	.	TRBJ2-7	CASREAYSYEQYF	TGTGCCAGCCGGGAGGCCTACTCCTACGAGCAGTACTTC
TRBV7-9	TRBD2	once	TRBJ2-1	CASSPQTSGDNEQFF	TGTGCCAGCAGCCCCCAGACTAGCGGAGACAATGAGCAGTTCTTC
TRBV18	.	.	TRBJ1-2	CASSLDRNYGYTF	TGTGCCAGCTCACTGGACAGAAACTATGGCTACACCTTC
TRBV5-4	.	.	TRBJ2-7	CASSLGQAGEQYF	TGTGCCAGCAGCTTGGGACAGGCCGGCGAGCAGTACTTC
TRBV6-5	.	.	TRBJ1-1	CASSPMTANTEAFF	TGTGCCAGCAGTCCGATGACAGCAAACACTGAAGCTTTCTTT
TRBV10-3	.	.	TRBJ1-4	CAISPLGGDNEKLFF	TGTGCCATCAGTCCTCTCGGGGGGGATAATGAAAAACTGTTTTTT
TRBV7-8	.	.	TRBJ2-1	CASSSADIEFF	TGTGCCAGCAGCTCCGCGGACATTGAGTTCTTC
TRBV7-2	TRBD2	.	TRBJ2-7	CASSSGLAGAVFSYEQYF	TGTGCCAGCAGCTCGGGACTAGCGGGGGCCGTTTTCTCCTACGAGCAGTACTTC
TRBV28	.	.	TRBJ1-5	CASSFGGITNQPQHF	TGTGCCAGCAGTTTCGGGGGGATTACCAATCAGCCCCAGCATTTT
TRBV6-5	.	.	TRBJ1-2	CASSYLQNYGYTF	TGTGCCAGCAGTTACTTACAGAACTATGGCTACACCTTC
TRBV6-2/TRBV6-3	TRBD1	.	TRBJ2-5	CASSPFPGQGETQYF	TGTGCCAGCAGCCCTTTTCCGGGACAGGGAGAGACCCAGTACTTC
TRBV7-9	TRBD1	.	TRBJ1-2	CASSLEVNRGATNYGYTF	TGTGCCAGCAGCTTAGAGGTTAACAGGGGTGCAACTAACTATGGCTACACCTTC
TRBV30	TRBD1	.	TRBJ1-6	CAWSVTGASNSPLHF	TGTGCCTGGAGTGTAACAGGGGCCTCTAATTCACCCCTCCACTTT
TRBV11-1	TRBD1	.	TRBJ2-5	CASSRGQQETQYF	TGTGCCAGCAGCCGGGGACAGCAAGAGACCCAGTACTTC
TRBV28	.	.	TRBJ2-7	CASSPSAGTYEQYF	TGTGCCAGCAGTCCCTCAGCGGGCACCTACGAGCAGTACTTC
TRBV27	.	.	TRBJ1-6	CASSSGNWNSPLHF	TGTGCCAGCAGTTCGGGGAACTGGAATTCACCCCTCCACTTT
TRBV5-6	.	.	TRBJ1-3	CASSLDVAGNTIYF	TGTGCCAGCAGCTTGGATGTAGCTGGAAACACCATATATTTT
TRBV7-9	.	few	TRBJ2-5	CASRAPGLEYQETQYF	TGTGCCAGCAGGGCACCGGGACTCGAGTACCAAGAGACCCAGTACTTC
TRBV3-1/TRBV3-2	TRBD1	.	TRBJ2-7	CASRDGTGEKYF	TGTGCCAGCAGAGATGGGACAGGCGAGAAGTACTTC
TRBV15	TRBD1	once	TRBJ2-3	CATSRGLIEGQDTQYF	TGTGCCACCAGCAGGGGCCTCATAGAGGGACAGGATACGCAGTATTTT
TRBV6-5	TRBD1	.	TRBJ1-1	CASSPQGAISEAFF	TGTGCCAGCAGCCCACAGGGGGCAATCTCTGAAGCTTTCTTT
TRBV27	TRBD2	.	TRBJ2-7	CASSPRTSGTPAQYF	TGTGCCAGCAGTCCCAGGACTAGCGGGACCCCGGCGCAGTACTTC
TRBV28	.	.	TRBJ1-4	CASSLLANEKLFF	TGTGCCAGCAGTTTATTAGCCAATGAAAAACTGTTTTTT
TRBV10-3	TRBD1	.	TRBJ1-6	CATKAPDRRNSPLHF	TGTGCCACCAAGGCCCCGGACAGGAGGAATTCACCCCTCCACTTT
TRBV7-2	.	.	TRBJ1-2	CASSLVGAVYGYTF	TGTGCCAGCAGCTTAGTAGGGGCAGTATATGGCTACACCTTC
TRBV2	.	.	TRBJ1-1	CASSDFTEAFF	TGTGCCAGCAGTGACTTTACTGAAGCTTTCTTT
TRBV29-1	.	once	TRBJ1-1	CSALAQGLATEAFF	TGCAGCGCCCTGGCCCAGGGATTAGCCACTGAAGCTTTCTTT
TRBV18	.	.	TRBJ1-1	CASSPQDILNTEAFF	TGTGCCAGCTCACCACAGGACATACTGAACACTGAAGCTTTCTTT